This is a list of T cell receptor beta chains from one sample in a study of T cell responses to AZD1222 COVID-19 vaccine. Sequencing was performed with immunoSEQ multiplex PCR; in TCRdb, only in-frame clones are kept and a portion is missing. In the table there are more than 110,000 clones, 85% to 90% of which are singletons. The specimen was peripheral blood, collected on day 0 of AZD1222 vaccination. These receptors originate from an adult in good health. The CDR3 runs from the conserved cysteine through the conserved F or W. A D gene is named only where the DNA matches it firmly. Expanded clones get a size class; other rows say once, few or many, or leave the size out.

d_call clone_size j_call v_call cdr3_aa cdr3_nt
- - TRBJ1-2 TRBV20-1 CSARDSYF TGCAGTGCTAGAGACAGTTACTTC
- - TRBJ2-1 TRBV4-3 CASSQDLEREQFF TGCGCCAGCAGCCAAGATCTAGAGCGTGAGCAGTTCTTC
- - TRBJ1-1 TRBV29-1 CSVEGTLNTEAFF TGCAGCGTTGAAGGGACACTCAACACTGAAGCTTTCTTT
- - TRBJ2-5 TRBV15 CATSRDGWGETQYF TGTGCCACCAGCAGAGATGGATGGGGGGAGACCCAGTACTTC
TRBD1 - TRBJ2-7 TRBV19 CASSMGDREVVEQYF TGTGCCAGTAGTATGGGGGACAGGGAGGTTGTCGAGCAGTACTTC
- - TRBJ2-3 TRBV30 CAWSVLDTQYF TGTGCCTGGAGTGTCTTAGATACGCAGTATTTT
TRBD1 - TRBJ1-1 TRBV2 CASSRDGLGQTNTEAFF TGTGCCAGCAGTCGTGACGGCCTGGGACAGACGAACACTGAAGCTTTCTTT
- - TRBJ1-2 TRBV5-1 CASSLQGHREDGYTF TGCGCCAGCAGCTTACAAGGGCATAGGGAGGATGGCTACACCTTC
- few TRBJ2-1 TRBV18 CASSPPTLSYNEQFF TGTGCCAGCTCACCGCCGACACTTTCCTACAATGAGCAGTTCTTC
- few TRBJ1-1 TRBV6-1 CASSEVPAGAEAFF TGTGCCAGCAGTGAAGTTCCAGCGGGGGCTGAAGCTTTCTTT
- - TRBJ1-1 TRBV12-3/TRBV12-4 CASTWARAEAFF TGTGCCAGCACCTGGGCGCGGGCCGAAGCTTTCTTT
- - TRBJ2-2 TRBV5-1 CASSPGDNTGELFF TGCGCCAGCAGCCCAGGGGACAACACCGGGGAGCTGTTTTTT
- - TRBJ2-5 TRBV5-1 CASNSGSAETQYF TGCGCCAGTAATTCGGGTAGCGCAGAGACCCAGTACTTC
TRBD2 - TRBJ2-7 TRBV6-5 CASSYSSSGPYEQYF TGTGCCAGCAGTTACTCTTCTAGCGGGCCCTACGAGCAGTACTTC
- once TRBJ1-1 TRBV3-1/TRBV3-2 CASSPLRGNTEAFF TGTGCCAGCAGCCCCCTACGAGGGAACACTGAAGCTTTCTTT
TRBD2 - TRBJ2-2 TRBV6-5 CASVGGGQSSGELFF TGTGCCAGCGTTGGCGGGGGGCAGTCCTCCGGGGAGCTGTTTTTT
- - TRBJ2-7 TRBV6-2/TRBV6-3 CASSSSGTYSYEQYF TGTGCCAGCAGTTCATCCGGGACTTACTCCTACGAGCAGTACTTC
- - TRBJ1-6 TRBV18 CASSPHPDSPLHF TGTGCCAGCTCACCGCATCCGGATTCACCCCTCCACTTT
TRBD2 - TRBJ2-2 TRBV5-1 CASSLRLAGVPGTGELFF TGCGCCAGCAGCCTCAGATTAGCGGGAGTACCGGGTACCGGGGAGCTGTTTTTT
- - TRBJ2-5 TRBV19 CASSIVGLQETQYF TGTGCCAGTAGTATCGTAGGGCTCCAAGAGACCCAGTACTTC
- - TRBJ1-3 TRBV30 CAWKRTGHLNTIYF TGTGCCTGGAAAAGGACGGGTCACTTGAACACCATATATTTT
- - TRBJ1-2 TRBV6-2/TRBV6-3 CASSQLRTAFYGYTF TGTGCCAGCAGTCAATTGAGGACGGCGTTTTATGGCTACACCTTC
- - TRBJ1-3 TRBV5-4 CASSLWVANTIYF TGTGCCAGCAGCTTATGGGTAGCGAACACCATATATTTT
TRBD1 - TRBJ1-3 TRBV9 CASSADRAGNTIYF TGTGCCAGCAGCGCCGACAGGGCTGGAAACACCATATATTTT
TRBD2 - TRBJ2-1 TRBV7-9 CASSSGTTPDRQFF TGTGCCAGCAGCTCCGGGACTACCCCTGATCGGCAGTTCTTC
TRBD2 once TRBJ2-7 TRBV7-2 CASSLFPGRYSYEQYF TGTGCCAGCAGCTTATTTCCCGGGAGGTACTCCTACGAGCAGTACTTC